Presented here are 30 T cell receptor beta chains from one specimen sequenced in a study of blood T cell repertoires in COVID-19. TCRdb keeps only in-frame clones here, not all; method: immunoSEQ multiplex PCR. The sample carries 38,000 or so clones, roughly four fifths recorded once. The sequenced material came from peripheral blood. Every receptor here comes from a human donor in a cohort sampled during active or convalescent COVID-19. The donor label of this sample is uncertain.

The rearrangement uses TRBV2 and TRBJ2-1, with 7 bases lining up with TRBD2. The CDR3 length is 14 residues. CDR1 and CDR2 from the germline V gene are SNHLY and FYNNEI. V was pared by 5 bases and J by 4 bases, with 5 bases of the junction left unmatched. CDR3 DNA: TGTGCCAGCAGTACCATAGCGGGTTACAATGAGCAGTTCTTC. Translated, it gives CASSTIAGYNEQFF.

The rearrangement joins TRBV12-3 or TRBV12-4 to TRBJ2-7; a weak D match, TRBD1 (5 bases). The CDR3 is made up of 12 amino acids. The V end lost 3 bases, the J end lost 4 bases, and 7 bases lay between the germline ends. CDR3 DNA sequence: TGTGCCAGCAGTTTGACAGAATACGAGCAGTACTTC. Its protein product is CASSLTEYEQYF.

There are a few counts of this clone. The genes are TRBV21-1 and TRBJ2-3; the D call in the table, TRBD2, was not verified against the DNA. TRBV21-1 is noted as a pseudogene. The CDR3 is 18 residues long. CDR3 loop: CASSIPPPKAGVTDTQYF. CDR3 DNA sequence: TGTGCCAGCAGCATCCCGCCCCCTAAAGCGGGAGTTACAGATACGCAGTATTTT.

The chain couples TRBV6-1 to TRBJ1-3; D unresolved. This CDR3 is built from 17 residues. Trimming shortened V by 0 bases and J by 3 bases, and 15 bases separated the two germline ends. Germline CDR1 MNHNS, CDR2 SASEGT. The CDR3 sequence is CASSEALAGAGGNTIYF. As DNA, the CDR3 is TGTGCCAGCAGTGAAGCGCTTGCGGGCGCCGGTGGAAACACCATATATTTT.

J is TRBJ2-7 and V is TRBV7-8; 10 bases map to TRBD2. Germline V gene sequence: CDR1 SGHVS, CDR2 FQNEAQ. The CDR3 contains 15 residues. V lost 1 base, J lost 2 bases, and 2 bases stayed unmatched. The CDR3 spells CASSLVLAGAYEQYF. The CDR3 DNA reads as TGTGCCAGCAGCTTAGTTCTAGCGGGAGCCTACGAGCAGTACTTC.

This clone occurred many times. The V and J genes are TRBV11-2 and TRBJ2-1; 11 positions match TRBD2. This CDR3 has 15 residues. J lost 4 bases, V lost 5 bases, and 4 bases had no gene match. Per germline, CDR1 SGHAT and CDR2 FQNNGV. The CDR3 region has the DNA TGTGCCAGCAGCCTCAGACTAGCGGGGTACAATGAGCAGTTCTTC. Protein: CASSLRLAGYNEQFF.

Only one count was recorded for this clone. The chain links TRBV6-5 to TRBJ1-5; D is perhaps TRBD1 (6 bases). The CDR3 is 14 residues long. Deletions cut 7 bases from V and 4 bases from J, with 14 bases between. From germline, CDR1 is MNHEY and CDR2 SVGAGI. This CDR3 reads CASTGGAGNQPQHF. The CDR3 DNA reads TGTGCCAGCACGGGGGGGGCGGGTAATCAGCCCCAGCATTTT.

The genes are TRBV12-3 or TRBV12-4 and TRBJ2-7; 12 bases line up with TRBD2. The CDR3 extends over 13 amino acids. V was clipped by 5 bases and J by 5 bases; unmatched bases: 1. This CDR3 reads CASSGLAGNEQYF. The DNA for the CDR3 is TGTGCCAGCAGTGGACTAGCGGGAAACGAGCAGTACTTC.

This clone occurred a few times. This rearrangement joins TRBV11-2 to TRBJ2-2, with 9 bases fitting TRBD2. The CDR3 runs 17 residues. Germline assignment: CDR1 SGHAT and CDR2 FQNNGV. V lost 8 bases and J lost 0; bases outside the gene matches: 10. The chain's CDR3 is CASGLFPSGANTGELFF. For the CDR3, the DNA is TGTGCCAGCGGACTATTTCCTAGCGGGGCGAACACCGGGGAGCTGTTTTTT.

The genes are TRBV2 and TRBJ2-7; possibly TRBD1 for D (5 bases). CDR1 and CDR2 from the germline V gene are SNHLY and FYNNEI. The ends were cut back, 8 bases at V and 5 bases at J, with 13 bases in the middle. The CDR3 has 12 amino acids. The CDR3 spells CASRQLTDEQYF. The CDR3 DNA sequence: TGTGCCAGCCGACAGTTAACCGACGAGCAGTACTTC.

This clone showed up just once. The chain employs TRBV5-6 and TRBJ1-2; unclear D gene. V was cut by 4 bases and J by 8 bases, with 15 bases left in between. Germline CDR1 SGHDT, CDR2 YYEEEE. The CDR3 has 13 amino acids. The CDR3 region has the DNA TGTGCCAGCAGCCGCCCAGGTTCCGACGGCTACACCTTC. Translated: CASSRPGSDGYTF.

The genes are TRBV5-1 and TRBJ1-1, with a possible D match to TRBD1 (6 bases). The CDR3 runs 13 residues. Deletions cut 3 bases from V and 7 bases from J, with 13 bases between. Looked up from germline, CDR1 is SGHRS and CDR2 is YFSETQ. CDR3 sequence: CASSSYGDIEAFF. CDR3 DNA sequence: TGCGCCAGCAGCTCTTACGGGGACATTGAAGCTTTCTTT.

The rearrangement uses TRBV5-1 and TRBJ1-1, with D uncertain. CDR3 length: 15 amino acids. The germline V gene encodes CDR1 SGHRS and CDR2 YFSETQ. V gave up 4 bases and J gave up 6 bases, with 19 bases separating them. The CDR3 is CASSPDGQAGSEAFF. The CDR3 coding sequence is TGCGCCAGCAGCCCCGATGGGCAGGCGGGATCTGAAGCTTTCTTT.

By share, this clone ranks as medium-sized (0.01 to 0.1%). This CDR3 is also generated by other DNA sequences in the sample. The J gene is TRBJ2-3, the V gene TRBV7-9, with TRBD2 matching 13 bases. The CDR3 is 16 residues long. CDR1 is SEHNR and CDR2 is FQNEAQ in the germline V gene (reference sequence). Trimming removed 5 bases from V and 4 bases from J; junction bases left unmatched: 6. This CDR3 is CASSAGLAGVADTQYF. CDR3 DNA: TGTGCCAGCAGCGCTGGACTAGCGGGAGTTGCAGATACGCAGTATTTT.

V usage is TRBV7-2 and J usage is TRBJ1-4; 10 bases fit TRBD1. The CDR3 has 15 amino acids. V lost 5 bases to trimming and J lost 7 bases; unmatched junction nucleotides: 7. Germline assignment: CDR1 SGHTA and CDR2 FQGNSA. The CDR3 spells CASSLQGQGSEKLFF. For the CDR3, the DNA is TGTGCCAGCAGCCTGCAGGGACAGGGGAGTGAAAAACTGTTTTTT. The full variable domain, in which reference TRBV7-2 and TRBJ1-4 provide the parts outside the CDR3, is GAGVSQSPSNKVTEKGKDVELRCDPISGHTALYWYRQSLGQGLEFLIYFQGNSAPDKSGLPSDRFSAERTGGSVSTLTIQRTQQEDSAVYLCASSLQGQGSEKLFFGSGTQLSVL.

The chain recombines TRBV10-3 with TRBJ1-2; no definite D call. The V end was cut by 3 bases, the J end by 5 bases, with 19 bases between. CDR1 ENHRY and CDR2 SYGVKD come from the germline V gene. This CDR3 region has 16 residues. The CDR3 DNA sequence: TGTGCCATCAGTGACATCAAAGGACGGGAGTTTTATGGCTACACCTTC. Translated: CAISDIKGREFYGYTF.

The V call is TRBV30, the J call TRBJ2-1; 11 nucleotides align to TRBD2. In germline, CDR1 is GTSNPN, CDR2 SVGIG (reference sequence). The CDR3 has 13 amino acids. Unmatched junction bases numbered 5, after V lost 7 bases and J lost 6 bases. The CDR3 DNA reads TGTGCCTCGACTAGCGGGGTCTCCAATGAGCAGTTCTTC. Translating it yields CASTSGVSNEQFF. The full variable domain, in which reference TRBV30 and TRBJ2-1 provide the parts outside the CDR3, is SQTIHQWPATLVQPVGSPLSLECTVEGTSNPNLYWYRQAAGRGLQLLFYSVGIGQISSEVPQNLSASRPQDRQFILSSKKLLLSDSGFYLCASTSGVSNEQFFGPGTRLTVL.

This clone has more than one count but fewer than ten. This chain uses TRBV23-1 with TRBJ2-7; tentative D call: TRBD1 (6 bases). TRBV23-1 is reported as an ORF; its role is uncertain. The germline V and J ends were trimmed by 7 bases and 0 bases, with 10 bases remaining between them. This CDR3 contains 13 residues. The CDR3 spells CASNGQSSYEQYF. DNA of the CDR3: TGCGCCAGCAATGGACAGAGCTCCTACGAGCAGTACTTC.

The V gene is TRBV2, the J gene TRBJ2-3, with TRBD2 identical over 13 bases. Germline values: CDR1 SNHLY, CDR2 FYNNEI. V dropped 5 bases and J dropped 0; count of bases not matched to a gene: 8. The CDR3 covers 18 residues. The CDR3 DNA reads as TGTGCCAGCAGTAAAGGGGGGACTAGCGGGACTAGCACAGATACGCAGTATTTT. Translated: CASSKGGTSGTSTDTQYF.

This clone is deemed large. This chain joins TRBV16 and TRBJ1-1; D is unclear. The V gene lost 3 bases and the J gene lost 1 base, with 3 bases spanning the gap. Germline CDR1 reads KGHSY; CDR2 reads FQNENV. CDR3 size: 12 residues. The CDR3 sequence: CASSQRNTEAFF. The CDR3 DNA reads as TGTGCCAGCAGCCAGAGGAACACTGAAGCTTTCTTT.

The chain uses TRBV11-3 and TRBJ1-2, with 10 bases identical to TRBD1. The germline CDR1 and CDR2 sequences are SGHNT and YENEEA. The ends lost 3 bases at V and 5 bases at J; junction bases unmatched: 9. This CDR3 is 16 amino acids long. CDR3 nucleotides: TGTGCCAGCAGCTTCCGGGGGACAGGGGTGGGATATGGCTACACCTTC. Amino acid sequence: CASSFRGTGVGYGYTF.

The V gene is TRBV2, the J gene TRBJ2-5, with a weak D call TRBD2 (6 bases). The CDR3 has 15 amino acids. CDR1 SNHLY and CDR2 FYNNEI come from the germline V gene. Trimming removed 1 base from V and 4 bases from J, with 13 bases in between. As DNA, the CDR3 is TGTGCCAGCAGTGAAGGCGGCACGGAGGGAGAGACCCAGTACTTC. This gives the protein CASSEGGTEGETQYF. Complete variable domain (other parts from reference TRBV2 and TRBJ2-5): EPEVTQTPSHQVTQMGQEVILRCVPISNHLYFYWYRQILGQKVEFLVSFYNNEISEKSEIFDDQFSVERPDGSNFTLKIRSTKLEDSAMYFCASSEGGTEGETQYFGPGTRLLVL.

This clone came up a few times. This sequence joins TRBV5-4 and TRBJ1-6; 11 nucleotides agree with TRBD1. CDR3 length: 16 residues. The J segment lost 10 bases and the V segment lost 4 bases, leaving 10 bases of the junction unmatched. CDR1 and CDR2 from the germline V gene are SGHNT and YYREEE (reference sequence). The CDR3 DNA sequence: TGTGCCAGCAGCATTGGTGGACAGGGGGCACAGTCACCCCTCCACTTT. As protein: CASSIGGQGAQSPLHF.

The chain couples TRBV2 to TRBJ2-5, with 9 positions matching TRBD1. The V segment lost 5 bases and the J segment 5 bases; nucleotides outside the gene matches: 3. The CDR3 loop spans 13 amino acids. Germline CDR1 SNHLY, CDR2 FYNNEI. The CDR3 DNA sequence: TGTGCCAGCAGTCGGGACAGGGCCGAGACCCAGTACTTC. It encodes CASSRDRAETQYF.

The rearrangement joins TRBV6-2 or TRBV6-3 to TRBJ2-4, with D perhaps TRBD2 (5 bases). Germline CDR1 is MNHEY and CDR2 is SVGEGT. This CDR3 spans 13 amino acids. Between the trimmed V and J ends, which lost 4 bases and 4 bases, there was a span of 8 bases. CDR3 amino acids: CASSFSEKNIQYF. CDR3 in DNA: TGTGCCAGCAGTTTTAGCGAAAAAAACATTCAGTACTTC.

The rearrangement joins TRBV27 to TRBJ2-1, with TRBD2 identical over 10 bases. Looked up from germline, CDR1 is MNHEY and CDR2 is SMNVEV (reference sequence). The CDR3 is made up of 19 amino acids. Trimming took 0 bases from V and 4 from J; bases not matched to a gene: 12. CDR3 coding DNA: TGTGCCAGCAGTTTATCAGGACTGATAGCGGGAGGAAAATACAATGAGCAGTTCTTC. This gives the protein CASSLSGLIAGGKYNEQFF.

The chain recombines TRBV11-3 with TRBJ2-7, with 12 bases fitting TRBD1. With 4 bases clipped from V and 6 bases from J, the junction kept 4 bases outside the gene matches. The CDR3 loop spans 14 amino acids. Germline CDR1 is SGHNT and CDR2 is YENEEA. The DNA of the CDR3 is TGTGCCAGCAGCTCTGGGACAGGGGGCTCCGAGCAGTACTTC. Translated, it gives CASSSGTGGSEQYF.

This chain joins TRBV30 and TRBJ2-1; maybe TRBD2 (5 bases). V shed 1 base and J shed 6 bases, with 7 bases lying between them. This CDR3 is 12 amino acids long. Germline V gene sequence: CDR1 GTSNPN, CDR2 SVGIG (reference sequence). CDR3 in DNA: TGTGCCTGGAGTGCCCTAGCCAATGAGCAGTTCTTC. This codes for CAWSALANEQFF.

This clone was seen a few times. CDR3 in DNA: TGTGCCAGCAGTTTTAGCGGGAGGGCACTCGAGCAGTACTTC. It encodes CASSFSGRALEQYF. J is TRBJ2-7 and V is TRBV6-2 or TRBV6-3; 11 nucleotides match TRBD2. The CDR3 runs 14 residues. The germline V gene encodes CDR1 MNHEY and CDR2 SVGEGT. V shed 4 bases, J shed 6 bases, and the junction held 5 bases outside the gene matches.

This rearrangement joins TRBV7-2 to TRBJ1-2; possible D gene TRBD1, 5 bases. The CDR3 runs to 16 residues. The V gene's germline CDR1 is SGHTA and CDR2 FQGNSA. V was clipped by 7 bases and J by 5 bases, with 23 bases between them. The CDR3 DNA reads TGTGCCAGCACCAAATATGGGGCCACAGGTCCGTATGGCTACACCTTC. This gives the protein CASTKYGATGPYGYTF.